This TCR beta chain was profiled in a study of blood T cell repertoires in COVID-19. Study context: Whether acute or convalescent, the COVID-19 samples came from the United States, Italy and Spain. The cDNA or gDNA used as material had been derived from T cells, B-cell-depleted T cells, or PBMCs.

Authors' analysis steps: Cell counts per sample came from amplifying reference gene primers. Sequencing used immunoSEQ multiplex PCR; TCRdb keeps in-frame clones, though not all of them. V, J and clone size derive from that table, while D and trimming were established from the DNA sequence. The sample holds under 550,000 clones; around 90% are singletons and the top ten take 0.7% to 0.85%. Patients at the Seattle site were enrolled during active infection and followed longitudinally. The germline V and J ends were trimmed by 9 bases and 3 bases, with 9 bases remaining between them. Germline CDR1 is WNHNN and CDR2 is SYGVQD (reference sequence). CDR3 size: 12 residues.

This receptor was identified in a man between 18 and 35 years old with COVID-19, enrolled during active disease. This chain connects TRBV10-1 to TRBJ1-3; D not resolved. Sequenced material: peripheral blood. This CDR3 is CARREVGNTIYF. The CDR3 DNA is TGCGCCAGGCGGGAGGTTGGAAACACCATATATTTT.